This T cell receptor (beta chain) was recovered during a study of beta chain features in type 1 diabetes. Study findings and constraints: Moderate yet significant TCRB CDR3 shortening was seen in Type 1 diabetes patients in all four CD4+ subsets.

Germline V gene sequence: CDR1 SGHRS, CDR2 YFSETQ. The CDR3 consists of 16 residues. After removal of 3 bases from V and 1 base from J, the junction contained 2 bases not matched to a gene. Expressed TCRB transcripts got sequenced, as all isolated RNA was reverse transcribed. The protocol was immunoSEQ multiplex PCR, while the TCRdb copy is restricted to in-frame clones and leaves out a portion. The sample lists 100,000 to 150,000 clones, 7% to 10% occurring once. This clone was counted between two and nine times. Its cognate antigen is unknown. The sequenced material came from central memory CD4+ T cells from blood. The TCR sequence derives from a man between 25 and 39 years old with type 1 diabetes. V and J are TRBV5-1 and TRBJ2-4, with 12 bases fitting TRBD2. Written as DNA, the CDR3 is TGCGCCAGCAGCTCCGGGACTAGCGGGGCCAAAAACATTCAGTACTTC. The encoded protein is CASSSGTSGAKNIQYF.